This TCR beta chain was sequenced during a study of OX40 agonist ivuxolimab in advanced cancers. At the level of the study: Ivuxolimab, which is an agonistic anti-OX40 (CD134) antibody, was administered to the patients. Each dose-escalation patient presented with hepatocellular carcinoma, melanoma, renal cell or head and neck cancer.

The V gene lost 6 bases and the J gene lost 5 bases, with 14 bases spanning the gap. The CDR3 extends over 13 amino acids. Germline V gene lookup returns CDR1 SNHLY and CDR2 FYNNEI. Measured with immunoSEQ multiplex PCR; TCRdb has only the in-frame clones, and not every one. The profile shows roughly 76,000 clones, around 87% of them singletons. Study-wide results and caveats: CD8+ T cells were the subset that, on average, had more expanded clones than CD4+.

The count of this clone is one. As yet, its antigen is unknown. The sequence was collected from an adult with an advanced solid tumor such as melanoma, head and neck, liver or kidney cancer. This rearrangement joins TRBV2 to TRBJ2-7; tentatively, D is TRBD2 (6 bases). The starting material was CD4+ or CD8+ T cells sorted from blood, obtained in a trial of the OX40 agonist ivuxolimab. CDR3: CASSLRGGNEQYF. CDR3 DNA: TGTGCCAGCAGCCTCCGAGGCGGGAACGAGCAGTACTTC.